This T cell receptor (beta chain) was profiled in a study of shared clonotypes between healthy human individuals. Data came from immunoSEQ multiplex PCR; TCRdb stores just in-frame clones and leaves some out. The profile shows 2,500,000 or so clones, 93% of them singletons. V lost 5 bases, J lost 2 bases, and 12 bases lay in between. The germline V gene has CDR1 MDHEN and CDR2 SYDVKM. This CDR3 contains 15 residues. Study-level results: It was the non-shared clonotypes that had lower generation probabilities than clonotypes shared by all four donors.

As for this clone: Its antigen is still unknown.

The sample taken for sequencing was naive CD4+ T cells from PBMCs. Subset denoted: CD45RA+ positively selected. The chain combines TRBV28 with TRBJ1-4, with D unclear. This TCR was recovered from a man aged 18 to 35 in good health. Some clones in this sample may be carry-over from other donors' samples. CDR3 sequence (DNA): TGTGCCAGCAGTCCCAGGCGCGTGACTAATGAAAAACTGTTTTTT. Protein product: CASSPRRVTNEKLFF.